What follows are 28 T cell receptor beta chains derived from one specimen sequenced in a study of graft-versus-host responses after intestinal transplantation. What these receptors recognize is not known. Repertoires were generated with immunoSEQ multiplex PCR, while TCRdb's copy carries only in-frame clones and drops some. The repertoire holds some 110,000 clones, with over 85% as singletons. Sequenced here: unstimulated CD4+ T cells sorted from spleen or lymph node cells, sampled before transplant. These receptors were taken from a human donor who was the organ donor for an intestinal transplant.

This chain connects TRBV4-2 to TRBJ2-7; 11 bases match TRBD2. In germline, CDR1 is LGHNA, CDR2 YNFKEQ. The CDR3 consists of 16 residues. V lost 2 bases and J lost 7; bases outside the gene matches: 10. The CDR3 DNA follows: TGTGCCAGCAGCCAAACAACTAGCGGGAGACTGTCTGAGCAGTACTTC. Protein: CASSQTTSGRLSEQYF.

The chain couples TRBV5-1 to TRBJ1-4; possible D gene TRBD1, 6 bases. CDR1 and CDR2 from the germline V gene are SGHRS and YFSETQ. V was cut by 4 bases and J by 3 bases, with 10 bases left in between. The CDR3 is 14 residues long. CDR3 region: CASSRTEANEKLFF. In DNA form, the CDR3 reads TGCGCCAGCAGCCGGACAGAGGCTAATGAAAAACTGTTTTTT.

Of note for this clone: The junction and the germline gene differ at one end; a read error may be behind it. The genes are TRBV27 and TRBJ1-5; unclear D gene. The germline V gene has CDR1 MNHEY and CDR2 SMNVEV (reference sequence). This CDR3 spans 12 amino acids. This CDR3 is CANSLLGQPQHF. The CDR3 bases are TGTGCCAACAGTTTACTCGGTCAGCCCCAGCATTTT.

The chain couples TRBV5-1 to TRBJ2-1, with 8 positions matching TRBD1. V shed 2 bases, J shed 4 bases, and the junction held 5 bases outside the gene matches. The V gene's germline CDR1 is SGHRS and CDR2 YFSETQ. This CDR3 region has 15 residues. Here the CDR3 reads CASSLRQGPYNEQFF. CDR3 bases: TGCGCCAGCAGCTTAAGACAGGGGCCTTACAATGAGCAGTTCTTC.

The rearrangement links TRBV5-6 to TRBJ2-3; TRBD1 or TRBD2 may be the D gene (5 bases each). The CDR3 runs 14 residues. The germline CDR1 and CDR2 sequences are SGHDT and YYEEEE. Trimming took off 3 bases at V and 8 bases at J, with 16 bases between the two ends. This CDR3 reads CASSWEIAQGTQYF. CDR3 sequence (DNA): TGTGCCAGCAGCTGGGAGATCGCGCAGGGTACGCAGTATTTT.

This chain links TRBV2 with TRBJ2-3, with D possibly matching TRBD1 (6 bases). Trimming removed 4 bases from V and 1 base from J, with 9 bases in between. In germline, CDR1 is SNHLY, CDR2 FYNNEI. CDR3 size: 14 residues. Written as DNA, the CDR3 is TGTGCCAGCAGTGCCAACAGGGGCACAGATACGCAGTATTTT. It translates to CASSANRGTDTQYF. The full variable domain, in which reference TRBV2 and TRBJ2-3 provide the parts outside the CDR3, is EPEVTQTPSHQVTQMGQEVILRCVPISNHLYFYWYRQILGQKVEFLVSFYNNEISEKSEIFDDQFSVERPDGSNFTLKIRSTKLEDSAMYFCASSANRGTDTQYFGPGTRLTVL.

For the CDR3, the DNA is TGTGCCAGCAGCATCGACAGGGGCAGCACCGGGGAGCTGTTTTTT. Its protein is CASSIDRGSTGELFF. This rearrangement joins TRBV5-4 to TRBJ2-2; the match to TRBD1 covers 8 bases. This CDR3 spans 15 amino acids. Germline V gives CDR1 SGHNT, CDR2 YYREEE (reference sequence). Trimming cost V 4 bases and J 4 bases; bases outside gene matches: 6.

The V gene is TRBV30, the J gene TRBJ1-6; D is perhaps TRBD1 (5 bases). Trimming cost V 2 bases and J 7 bases, with 18 bases left between them. Germline lookup yields CDR1 GTSNPN and CDR2 SVGIG (reference sequence). The CDR3 spans 16 residues. Here the CDR3 DNA reads TGTGCCTGGAGTTTCCCCCGGGGGGGTTCAAATTCACCCCTCCACTTT. It codes for CAWSFPRGGSNSPLHF. Variable domain in full (rest from reference TRBV30 and TRBJ1-6): SQTIHQWPATLVQPVGSPLSLECTVEGTSNPNLYWYRQAAGRGLQLLFYSVGIGQISSEVPQNLSASRPQDRQFILSSKKLLLSDSGFYLCAWSFPRGGSNSPLHFGNGTRLTVT.

The chain recombines TRBV14 with TRBJ1-2; a possible D gene is TRBD1 (5 bases). The length of the CDR3 is 14 residues. V lost 6 bases to trimming and J lost 9 bases, with 20 bases between them. Germline-derived CDR1 and CDR2 are SGHDN and FVKESK. The CDR3 nucleotides read TGTGCCAGCAGTGTCGCAGGGCGGACTGTAAGCTACACCTTC. It is translated as CASSVAGRTVSYTF.

The chain is built from TRBV6-8 and TRBJ2-3; 8 bases match TRBD2. CDR3 length: 18 residues. V was clipped by 6 bases and J by 3 bases; unmatched bases: 17. The germline gives CDR1 MNHGY, CDR2 SAAAGT. The CDR3 DNA reads TGTGCCAGCAGGAGACTAGCGAGGGCCATTTCCTGGACAGATACGCAGTATTTT. It is translated as CASRRLARAISWTDTQYF.

V usage is TRBV19 and J usage is TRBJ2-3; D is unresolved. Germline CDR1 LNHDA, CDR2 SQIVND (reference sequence). Trimming took off 3 bases at V and 4 bases at J, with 11 bases between the two ends. The CDR3 spans 14 residues. Here the CDR3 reads CASSIPGQSDTQYF. The CDR3 coding sequence is TGTGCCAGTAGTATCCCCGGGCAGTCAGATACGCAGTATTTT.

The J gene is TRBJ2-1, the V gene TRBV23-1; 14 nucleotides agree with TRBD2. TRBV23-1 has ORF status, its function being uncertain. The length of the CDR3 is 18 residues. Unmatched junction bases numbered 7, after V lost 1 base and J lost 5 bases. CDR3 sequence: CASSQYFPGLAGDNEQFF. The CDR3 region has the DNA TGCGCCAGCAGTCAATACTTTCCGGGACTAGCGGGAGACAATGAGCAGTTCTTC.

V is TRBV6-6 and J is TRBJ2-7; 9 bases match TRBD1. The CDR3 has 15 amino acids. The J segment lost 3 bases and the V segment lost 6 bases, leaving 9 bases of the junction unmatched. Germline CDR1 is MNHNY and CDR2 is SVGAGI (reference sequence). The CDR3 nucleotides are TGTGCCAGCAGGGACCCCGCGGGACAGGGCTACGAGCAGTACTTC. Its translation: CASRDPAGQGYEQYF.

The chain links TRBV29-1 to TRBJ2-1, with D perhaps assigned TRBD1 or TRBD2 (6 bases each). V shed 4 bases and J shed 5 bases, with 18 bases lying between them. The CDR3 length is 15 residues. CDR1 and CDR2 (germline): SQVTM, ANQGSEA. The CDR3 DNA reads TGCAGCGTTGCCGTTGTGGGGGGCCCCAACAATGAGCAGTTCTTC. Its protein product is CSVAVVGGPNNEQFF.

The V gene is TRBV18, the J gene TRBJ1-1, with 7 bases that match TRBD1. This CDR3 has 16 residues. Germline values: CDR1 KGHSH, CDR2 LQKENI. With 3 bases clipped from V and 4 bases from J, the junction kept 11 bases outside the gene matches. This CDR3 is CASSPWTGPEGTEAFF. The CDR3 DNA follows: TGTGCCAGCTCACCCTGGACAGGACCGGAGGGCACTGAAGCTTTCTTT.

The chain links TRBV2 to TRBJ2-5; TRBD2 matches at 9 bases. The junction had 14 bases not matched to a gene; V was cut back by 7 bases and J by 5 bases. The CDR3 totals 16 residues. CDR1 and CDR2 (germline): SNHLY, FYNNEI. The CDR3 DNA is TGTGCCAGCATGTTTATGGCGGGAGGGCCTTGGGAGACCCAGTACTTC. This translates into CASMFMAGGPWETQYF.

The J gene is TRBJ2-7, the V gene TRBV2; D not resolved. Trimming pared 6 bases from V and 0 bases from J, leaving 6 bases between. Looked up from germline, CDR1 is SNHLY and CDR2 is FYNNEI. The CDR3 length is 12 residues. CDR3 nucleotides: TGTGCCAGCAGGGGCAGCTCCTACGAGCAGTACTTC. Translating gives CASRGSSYEQYF.

This chain uses TRBV7-2 with TRBJ1-5; a possible D gene is TRBD1 (5 bases). The V end lost 4 bases, the J end lost 0 bases, and 13 bases lay between the germline ends. The CDR3 runs 16 residues. Germline V gene data show CDR1 as SGHTA and CDR2 as FQGNSA. CDR3 in amino acids: CASSWSTTVSNQPQHF. The CDR3 nucleotides read TGTGCCAGCAGCTGGAGCACGACAGTTAGCAATCAGCCCCAGCATTTT.

The chain joins TRBV29-1 to TRBJ2-3, with unresolved D. The CDR3 runs 14 residues. Germline CDR1 SQVTM, CDR2 ANQGSEA. The V gene lost 6 bases and the J gene lost 7 bases, with 20 bases spanning the gap. CDR3 sequence: CSVGRTSPTNTQYF. The CDR3 DNA sequence: TGCAGCGTAGGCCGGACGTCGCCGACGAATACGCAGTATTTT.

This chain connects TRBV25-1 to TRBJ2-3; D is unresolved. Between the trimmed V and J ends, which lost 1 base and 0 bases, there was a span of 5 bases. From germline, CDR1 is MGHDK and CDR2 SYGVNS. The CDR3 consists of 14 residues. CDR3 amino acids: CASSELSSTDTQYF. The CDR3 DNA reads as TGTGCCAGCAGTGAATTGTCTAGCACAGATACGCAGTATTTT.

In this sample, this clone turned up a few times. The chain carries TRBV4-1 and TRBJ1-3; weak D call: TRBD1 (6 bases). The V gene lost 3 bases and the J gene lost 5 bases, with 17 bases spanning the gap. The CDR3 covers 16 residues. Germline loops: CDR1 MGHRA, CDR2 YSYEKL. DNA of the CDR3: TGCGCCAGCAGCCATCCTTACAGGGAGCGGAGAAACACCATATATTTT. Residues: CASSHPYRERRNTIYF.

The rearrangement joins TRBV4-1 to TRBJ2-1; a weak D match, TRBD1 (5 bases). Per germline, CDR1 MGHRA and CDR2 YSYEKL. The CDR3 contains 14 residues. Between the trimmed V and J ends, which lost 5 bases and 6 bases, there was a span of 14 bases. The CDR3 region has the DNA TGCGCCAGCAGCTTTGGGCAGGGTATCAATGAGCAGTTCTTC. It is translated as CASSFGQGINEQFF.

The chain combines TRBV6-1 with TRBJ2-7; 7 bases map to TRBD2. The germline V gene has CDR1 MNHNS and CDR2 SASEGT. The length of the CDR3 is 14 residues. V lost 5 bases and J lost 4; bases outside the gene matches: 8. CDR3 protein: CASSRPVLAYEQYF. CDR3 nucleotide sequence: TGTGCCAGCAGTCGACCCGTACTAGCGTACGAGCAGTACTTC.

V is TRBV30 and J is TRBJ2-5; TRBD1 or TRBD2 may be the D gene (5 bases each). V was pared by 0 bases and J by 2 bases, with 7 bases between. Germline CDR1 GTSNPN, CDR2 SVGIG (reference sequence). This CDR3 comprises 13 residues. CDR3 sequence: CAWSVGEQETQYF. For the CDR3, the DNA is TGTGCCTGGAGTGTGGGGGAACAAGAGACCCAGTACTTC.

DNA for the CDR3: TGTGCCAGCAGCAGGGAAATGAACACTGAAGCTTTCTTT. This encodes CASSREMNTEAFF. This sequence joins TRBV9 and TRBJ1-1, with D unresolved. Germline CDR1 reads SGDLS; CDR2 reads YYNGEE. The CDR3 runs to 13 residues. Trimming took off 4 bases at V and 0 bases at J, with 7 bases between the two ends. Full variable domain (outside the CDR3, taken from reference TRBV9 and TRBJ1-1): DSGVTQTPKHLITATGQRVTLRCSPRSGDLSVYWYQQSLDQGLQFLIQYYNGEERAKGNILERFSAQQFPDLHSELNLSSLELGDSALYFCASSREMNTEAFFGQGTRLTVV.

This chain uses TRBV11-2 with TRBJ2-3, with 7 bases that match TRBD1. The V and J ends lost 3 bases and 2 bases, in that order; junction bases with no gene match: 5. Germline V CDR1 and CDR2: SGHAT, FQNNGV. CDR3 size: 15 residues. In nucleotides, the CDR3 is TGTGCCAGCAGCTTCAGGGGGTTTGACACAGATACGCAGTATTTT. It codes for CASSFRGFDTDTQYF.

The chain carries TRBV28 and TRBJ1-3, with TRBD1 identical over 9 bases. The CDR3 covers 16 residues. V shed 6 bases, J shed 4 bases, and the junction held 10 bases outside the gene matches. Germline V gene lookup returns CDR1 MDHEN and CDR2 SYDVKM. CDR3 nucleotides: TGTGCCAGCAGCCTTCCGGGACAGGGAAACGGAAACACCATATATTTT. Translation: CASSLPGQGNGNTIYF.

The chain carries TRBV11-1 and TRBJ2-1, with unresolved D. In germline, CDR1 is SGHAT, CDR2 FQDESV (reference sequence). The germline V and J ends were trimmed by 4 bases and 7 bases, with 14 bases remaining between them. The CDR3 loop spans 14 amino acids. DNA for the CDR3: TGTGCCAGCAGCTCGAAGCTAGAGACTAATGAGCAGTTCTTC. Encoded protein: CASSSKLETNEQFF.